A selection of T cell receptor beta chains follows, all from one sample in a study of beta chain features in type 1 diabetes. Repertoires were generated with immunoSEQ multiplex PCR, while TCRdb's copy carries only in-frame clones and drops some. The table has about 330,000 clones, 8% to 13% seen once; the top ten hold roughly 0.016%. The sample was naive CD4+ T cells from blood. The receptors derive from a woman aged 25 to 39 in good health. Both conserved end residues are part of each CDR3. The D gene is left open where the match is weak. Clone size appears in some rows only: once, few, many, or a class for an expanded clone.

- | TRBJ2-7 | TRBV28 | 14 | - | CASSLPRLVYEQYF | TGTGCCAGCAGTTTACCCCGACTAGTCTACGAGCAGTACTTC
- | TRBJ2-7 | TRBV5-4 | 14 | - | CASSKGGLTYEQYF | TGTGCCAGTTCGAAGGGGGGGCTTACCTACGAGCAGTACTTC
- | TRBJ1-2 | TRBV6-1 | 13 | - | CASSESSNYGYTF | TGTGCCAGCAGTGAATCATCCAACTATGGCTACACCTTC
- | TRBJ2-5 | TRBV15 | 15 | - | CATSPTGRVGETQYF | TGTGCCACCAGCCCTACAGGGCGGGTCGGAGAGACCCAGTACTTC
few | TRBJ1-1 | TRBV18 | 11 | - | CASSPSGEAFF | TGTGCCAGCTCACCCAGTGGTGAAGCTTTCTTT
- | TRBJ2-1 | TRBV11-3 | 16 | TRBD2 | CASSSRASGGMDEQFF | TGTGCCAGCAGCTCCCGGGCTAGCGGGGGCATGGATGAGCAGTTCTTC
- | TRBJ1-5 | TRBV28 | 12 | - | CASSGVNQPQHF | TGTGCCAGCAGCGGGGTTAATCAGCCCCAGCATTTT
few | TRBJ2-3 | TRBV27 | 14 | TRBD1 | CASSPDRLADTQYF | TGTGCCAGCAGTCCGGACAGGTTGGCAGATACGCAGTATTTT
- | TRBJ1-5 | TRBV12-5 | 15 | - | CASGLGDSGNQPQHF | TGTGCTAGTGGTTTGGGAGACAGCGGCAATCAGCCCCAGCATTTT
- | TRBJ1-1 | TRBV4-1 | 15 | - | CASSQDHQIYTEAFF | TGCGCCAGCAGCCAAGATCACCAGATATACACTGAAGCTTTCTTT
- | TRBJ1-5 | TRBV28 | 14 | - | CASRGGGGGQPQHF | TGTGCCAGCCGCGGGGGGGGCGGTGGTCAGCCCCAGCATTTT
few | TRBJ2-5 | TRBV7-2 | 16 | - | CASSLGGVRVQETQYF | TGTGCCAGCAGCTTAGGGGGGGTGCGGGTCCAAGAGACCCAGTACTTC
few | TRBJ2-1 | TRBV5-1 | 15 | TRBD2 | CASSLVAGEYNEQFF | TGCGCCAGCAGCTTGGTAGCGGGAGAATACAATGAGCAGTTCTTC
few | TRBJ2-1 | TRBV7-9 | 14 | TRBD2 | CASSLGGTTNEQFF | TGTGCCAGCAGCTTAGGGGGGACTACCAATGAGCAGTTCTTC
few | TRBJ2-1 | TRBV18 | 16 | TRBD2 | CASSPPGLAGLNEQFF | TGTGCCAGCTCACCGCCGGGACTAGCGGGTCTCAATGAGCAGTTCTTC
few | TRBJ2-1 | TRBV18 | 15 | - | CASSPGPSSYNEQFF | TGTGCCAGCTCACCTGGGCCGAGCTCCTACAATGAGCAGTTCTTC
- | TRBJ1-1 | TRBV7-9 | 16 | TRBD1 | CASSPLGVTGYTEAFF | TGTGCCAGCAGCCCGCTAGGGGTGACAGGGTACACTGAAGCTTTCTTT
few | TRBJ2-4 | TRBV18 | 14 | - | CASSLPGDKNIQYF | TGTGCCAGCTCACTCCCAGGGGACAAAAACATTCAGTACTTC
few | TRBJ2-3 | TRBV9 | 16 | TRBD2 | CASSVGTSGSTDTQYF | TGTGCCAGCAGCGTAGGGACTAGCGGGAGTACAGATACGCAGTATTTT
few | TRBJ2-5 | TRBV14 | 13 | TRBD1 | CASSQTGTRAQYF | TGTGCCAGCAGCCAGACAGGGACGAGGGCCCAGTACTTC
- | TRBJ2-3 | TRBV29-1 | 16 | TRBD1 | CSVGQGLLGETDTQYF | TGCAGCGTTGGACAGGGGCTCCTTGGGGAAACAGATACGCAGTATTTT
few | TRBJ1-3 | TRBV7-2 | 13 | - | CASSLVIGNTIYF | TGTGCCAGCAGCTTAGTAATAGGAAACACCATATATTTT
few | TRBJ2-1 | TRBV6-4 | 15 | - | CASREGAGANNEQFF | TGTGCCAGCCGGGAGGGGGCGGGAGCCAACAATGAGCAGTTCTTC
- | TRBJ1-1 | TRBV11-2 | 16 | - | CASSKRAPTGNTEAFF | TGTGCCAGCAGCAAAAGGGCCCCGACAGGGAACACTGAAGCTTTCTTT
- | TRBJ1-1 | TRBV30 | 15 | - | CAWEGVKRRETEAFF | TGTGCCTGGGAAGGGGTAAAAAGGAGAGAGACTGAAGCTTTCTTT
- | TRBJ2-2 | TRBV19 | 15 | - | CASSGLLANTGELFF | TGTGCCAGTAGTGGACTGTTAGCGAACACCGGGGAGCTGTTTTTT
- | TRBJ2-1 | TRBV2 | 15 | TRBD2 | CASRRLAGGQNEQFF | TGTGCCAGCAGGAGACTAGCGGGAGGGCAAAATGAGCAGTTCTTC
few | TRBJ2-5 | TRBV2 | 12 | - | CASQPGGETQYF | TGTGCCAGCCAACCCGGGGGAGAGACCCAGTACTTC
few | TRBJ1-5 | TRBV30 | 14 | - | CAWSGPGRGQPQHF | TGTGCCTGGAGTGGCCCGGGCAGGGGTCAGCCCCAGCATTTT
- | TRBJ2-1 | TRBV19 | 14 | TRBD2 | CASSILAGVFEQFF | TGTGCCAGTAGTATCCTAGCGGGAGTTTTTGAGCAGTTCTTC
- | TRBJ2-7 | TRBV7-2 | 12 | - | CASSWLADEQYF | TGTGCCAGCAGCTGGTTAGCGGACGAGCAGTACTTC
few | TRBJ2-2 | TRBV7-9 | 12 | - | CASSERTGELFF | TGTGCCAGCTCGGAGCGCACCGGGGAGCTGTTTTTT
- | TRBJ1-4 | TRBV28 | 13 | - | CASSVDSDEKLFF | TGTGCCAGCAGTGTTGACTCGGATGAAAAACTGTTTTTT
- | TRBJ2-7 | TRBV15 | 13 | - | CATSRERTYEQYF | TGTGCCACCAGCAGAGAGAGGACCTACGAGCAGTACTTC
few | TRBJ2-1 | TRBV11-1 | 15 | TRBD1 | CASSLRDRGQNEQFF | TGTGCCAGCAGCTTAAGAGACAGGGGGCAAAATGAGCAGTTCTTC
few | TRBJ2-3 | TRBV5-5 | 16 | TRBD1 | CASSVAGTGLRDTQYF | TGTGCCAGCAGCGTGGCCGGGACAGGGTTAAGAGATACGCAGTATTTT
- | TRBJ2-6 | TRBV14 | 18 | TRBD1 | CASSQDSGGSSGANVLTF | TGTGCCAGCAGCCAAGACTCAGGGGGAAGCTCTGGGGCCAACGTCCTGACTTTC
- | TRBJ2-3 | TRBV7-9 | 15 | - | CASSPLGRSPDTQYF | TGTGCCAGCTCACCACTCGGGAGATCTCCCGATACGCAGTATTTT
- | TRBJ1-1 | TRBV5-4 | 15 | - | CASSFPGRANTEAFF | TGTGCCAGCAGCTTTCCCGGCAGGGCAAACACTGAAGCTTTCTTT
- | TRBJ2-7 | TRBV19 | 12 | TRBD2 | CASSTSGLAPLF | TGTGCCAGTAGTACATCAGGACTAGCGCCGTTATTC
- | TRBJ2-1 | TRBV29-1 | 15 | - | CSGNRFLGSYNEQFF | TGCAGCGGGAACAGGTTCCTCGGATCCTACAATGAGCAGTTCTTC
few | TRBJ1-5 | TRBV2 | 14 | TRBD1 | CASSDRGSDQPQHF | TGTGCCAGCAGTGACAGGGGGTCAGACCAGCCCCAGCATTTT
few | TRBJ2-3 | TRBV6-5 | 15 | - | CASFPVGRATDTQYF | TGTGCCAGCTTCCCCGTCGGGAGAGCGACAGATACGCAGTATTTT
- | TRBJ2-7 | TRBV7-2 | 16 | TRBD2 | CASSSTGTSVSYEQYF | TGTGCCAGCAGCTCGACCGGGACTAGCGTCTCCTACGAGCAGTACTTC